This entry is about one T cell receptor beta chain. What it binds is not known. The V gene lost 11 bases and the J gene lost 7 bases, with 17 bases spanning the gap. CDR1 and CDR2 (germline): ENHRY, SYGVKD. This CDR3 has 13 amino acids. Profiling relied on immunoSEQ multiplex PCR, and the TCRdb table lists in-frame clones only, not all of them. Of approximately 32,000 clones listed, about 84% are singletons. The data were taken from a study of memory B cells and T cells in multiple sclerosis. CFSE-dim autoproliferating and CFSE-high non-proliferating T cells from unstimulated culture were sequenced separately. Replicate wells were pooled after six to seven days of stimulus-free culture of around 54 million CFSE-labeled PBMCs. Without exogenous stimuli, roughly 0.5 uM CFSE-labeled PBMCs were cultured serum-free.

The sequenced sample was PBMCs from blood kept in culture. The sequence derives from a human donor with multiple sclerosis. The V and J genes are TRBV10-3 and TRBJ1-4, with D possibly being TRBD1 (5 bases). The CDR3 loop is CAAGAKKGEKLFF. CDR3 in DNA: TGTGCCGCCGGGGCGAAGAAGGGTGAAAAACTGTTTTTT.